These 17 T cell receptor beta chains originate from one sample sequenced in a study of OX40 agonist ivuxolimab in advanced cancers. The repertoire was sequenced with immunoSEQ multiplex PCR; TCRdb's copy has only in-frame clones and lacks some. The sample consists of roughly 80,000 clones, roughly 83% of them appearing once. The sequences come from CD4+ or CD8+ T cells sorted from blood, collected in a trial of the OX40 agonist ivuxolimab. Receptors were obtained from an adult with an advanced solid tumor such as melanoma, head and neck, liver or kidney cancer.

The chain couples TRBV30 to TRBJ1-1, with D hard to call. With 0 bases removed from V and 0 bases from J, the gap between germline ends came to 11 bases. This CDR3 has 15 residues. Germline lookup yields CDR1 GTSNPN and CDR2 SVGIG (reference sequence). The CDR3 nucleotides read TGTGCCTGGAGTGTATTCGGGTCCATGAACACTGAAGCTTTCTTT. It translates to CAWSVFGSMNTEAFF. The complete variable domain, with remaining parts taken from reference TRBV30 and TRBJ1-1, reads SQTIHQWPATLVQPVGSPLSLECTVEGTSNPNLYWYRQAAGRGLQLLFYSVGIGQISSEVPQNLSASRPQDRQFILSSKKLLLSDSGFYLCAWSVFGSMNTEAFFGQGTRLTVV.

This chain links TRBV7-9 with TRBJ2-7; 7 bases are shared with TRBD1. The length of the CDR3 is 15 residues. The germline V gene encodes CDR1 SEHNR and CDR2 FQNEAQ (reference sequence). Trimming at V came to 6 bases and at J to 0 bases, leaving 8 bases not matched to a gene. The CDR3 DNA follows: TGTGCCAGCAGTAAACAGGGGCCGAGCTCCTACGAGCAGTACTTC. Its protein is CASSKQGPSSYEQYF.

CDR3 region: CASSFGSYTEAFF. CDR3 DNA: TGTGCCAGCAGCTTTGGCAGCTACACTGAAGCTTTCTTT. The chain joins TRBV7-3 to TRBJ1-1; D remains unclear. The CDR3 runs 13 residues. Germline CDR1 and CDR2: SGHTA and FQGTGA. V lost 3 bases, J lost 3 bases, and 8 bases lay in between.

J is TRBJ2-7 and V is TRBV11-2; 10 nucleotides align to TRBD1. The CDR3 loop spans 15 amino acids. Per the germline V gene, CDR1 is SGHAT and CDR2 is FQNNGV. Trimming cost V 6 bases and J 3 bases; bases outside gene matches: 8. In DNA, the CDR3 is TGTGCCAGCAGTTGGGACAGGGGTAGGAACTACGAGCAGTACTTC. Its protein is CASSWDRGRNYEQYF.

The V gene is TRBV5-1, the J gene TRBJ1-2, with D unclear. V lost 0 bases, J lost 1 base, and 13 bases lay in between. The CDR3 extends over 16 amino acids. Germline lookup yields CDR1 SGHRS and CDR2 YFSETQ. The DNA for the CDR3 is TGCGCCAGCAGCTTGGCCCCCGGTTCCCTTAACTATGGCTACACCTTC. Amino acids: CASSLAPGSLNYGYTF.

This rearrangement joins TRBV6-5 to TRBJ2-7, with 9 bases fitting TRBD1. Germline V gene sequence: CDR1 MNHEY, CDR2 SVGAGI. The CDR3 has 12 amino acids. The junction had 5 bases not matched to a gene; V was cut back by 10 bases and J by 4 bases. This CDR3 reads CATRTGEYEQYF. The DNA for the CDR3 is TGTGCCACCCGGACAGGGGAGTACGAGCAGTACTTC.

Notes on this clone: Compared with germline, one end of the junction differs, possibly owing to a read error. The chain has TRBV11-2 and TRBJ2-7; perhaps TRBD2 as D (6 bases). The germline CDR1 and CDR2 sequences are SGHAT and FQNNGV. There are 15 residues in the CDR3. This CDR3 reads CASSLDTTSSYEQYF. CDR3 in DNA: TGTGCCAGCAGCCTAGATACGACTAGCTCCTACGAGCAGTACTTC.

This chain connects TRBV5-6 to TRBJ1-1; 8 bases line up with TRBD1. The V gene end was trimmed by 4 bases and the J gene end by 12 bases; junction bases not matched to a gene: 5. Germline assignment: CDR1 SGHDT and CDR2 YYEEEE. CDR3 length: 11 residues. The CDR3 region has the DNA TGTGCCAGCAGCGCGGACAGGGTGACTTTCTTT. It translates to CASSADRVTFF.

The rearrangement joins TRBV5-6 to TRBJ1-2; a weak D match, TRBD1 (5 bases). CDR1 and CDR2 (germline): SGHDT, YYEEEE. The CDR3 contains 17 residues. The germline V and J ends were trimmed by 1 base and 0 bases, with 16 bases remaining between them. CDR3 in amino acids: CASSLNGWGLANYGYTF. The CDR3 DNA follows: TGTGCCAGCAGCTTGAACGGTTGGGGCCTAGCTAACTATGGCTACACCTTC. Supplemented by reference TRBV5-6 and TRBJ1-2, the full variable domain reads DAGVTQSPTHLIKTRGQQVTLRCSPKSGHDTVSWYQQALGQGPQFIFQYYEEEERQRGNFPDRFSGHQFPNYSSELNVNALLLGDSALYLCASSLNGWGLANYGYTFGSGTRLTVV.

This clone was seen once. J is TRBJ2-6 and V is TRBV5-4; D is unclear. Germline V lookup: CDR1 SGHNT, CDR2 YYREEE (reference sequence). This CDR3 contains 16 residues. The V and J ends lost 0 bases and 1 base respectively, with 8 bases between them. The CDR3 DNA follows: TGTGCCAGCAGCTTGGATGGCTTTTCTGGGGCCAACGTCCTGACTTTC. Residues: CASSLDGFSGANVLTF.

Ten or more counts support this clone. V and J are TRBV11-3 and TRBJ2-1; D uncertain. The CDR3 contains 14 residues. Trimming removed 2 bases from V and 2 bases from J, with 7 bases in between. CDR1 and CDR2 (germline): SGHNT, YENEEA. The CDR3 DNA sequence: TGTGCCAGCAGCTTAAAGCACCCCTACAATGAGCAGTTCTTC. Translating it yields CASSLKHPYNEQFF.

This chain's CDR3 is CASSTRVGGGVSYEQYF. The DNA for the CDR3 is TGTGCCAGCAGCACTCGGGTAGGGGGAGGGGTGTCCTACGAGCAGTACTTC. The chain employs TRBV7-2 and TRBJ2-5; D might be TRBD2 (7 bases). The last part of the DNA fits TRBJ2-7 better; the J call may be wrong. The CDR3 runs to 17 residues. In germline, CDR1 is SGHTA, CDR2 FQGNSA.

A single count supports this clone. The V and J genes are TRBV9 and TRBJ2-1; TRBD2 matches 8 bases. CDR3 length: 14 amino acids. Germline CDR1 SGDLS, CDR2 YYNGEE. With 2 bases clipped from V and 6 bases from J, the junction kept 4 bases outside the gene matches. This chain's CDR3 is CASSVAGTSNEQFF. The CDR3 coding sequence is TGTGCCAGCAGCGTCGCCGGGACTAGCAATGAGCAGTTCTTC.

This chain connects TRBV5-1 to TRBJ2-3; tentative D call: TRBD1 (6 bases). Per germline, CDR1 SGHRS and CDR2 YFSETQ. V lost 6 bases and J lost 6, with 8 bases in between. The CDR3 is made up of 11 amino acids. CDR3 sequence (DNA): TGCGCCAGCAAAACAGGGGATACGCAGTATTTT. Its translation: CASKTGDTQYF.

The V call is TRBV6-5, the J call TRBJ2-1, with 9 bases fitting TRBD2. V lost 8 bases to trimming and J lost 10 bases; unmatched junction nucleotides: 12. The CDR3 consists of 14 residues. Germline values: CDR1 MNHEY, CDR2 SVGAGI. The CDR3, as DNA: TGTGCCAGCGGGCCGCGGGAGGGCCTAGGAGAGCAGTTCTTC. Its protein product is CASGPREGLGEQFF.

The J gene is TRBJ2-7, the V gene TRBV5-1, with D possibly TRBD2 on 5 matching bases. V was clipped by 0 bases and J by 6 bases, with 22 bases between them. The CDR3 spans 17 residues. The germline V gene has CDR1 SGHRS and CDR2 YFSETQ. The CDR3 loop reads CASSLVKGSGGKGEQYF. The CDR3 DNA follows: TGCGCCAGCAGCTTGGTTAAGGGAAGCGGAGGTAAAGGCGAGCAGTACTTC.

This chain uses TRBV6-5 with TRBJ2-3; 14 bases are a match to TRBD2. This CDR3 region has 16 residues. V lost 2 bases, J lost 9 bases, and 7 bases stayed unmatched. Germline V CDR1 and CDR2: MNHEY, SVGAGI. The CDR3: CASSYHGTSGGRTQYF. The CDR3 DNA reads TGTGCCAGCAGTTACCATGGGACTAGCGGGGGAAGAACGCAGTATTTT.